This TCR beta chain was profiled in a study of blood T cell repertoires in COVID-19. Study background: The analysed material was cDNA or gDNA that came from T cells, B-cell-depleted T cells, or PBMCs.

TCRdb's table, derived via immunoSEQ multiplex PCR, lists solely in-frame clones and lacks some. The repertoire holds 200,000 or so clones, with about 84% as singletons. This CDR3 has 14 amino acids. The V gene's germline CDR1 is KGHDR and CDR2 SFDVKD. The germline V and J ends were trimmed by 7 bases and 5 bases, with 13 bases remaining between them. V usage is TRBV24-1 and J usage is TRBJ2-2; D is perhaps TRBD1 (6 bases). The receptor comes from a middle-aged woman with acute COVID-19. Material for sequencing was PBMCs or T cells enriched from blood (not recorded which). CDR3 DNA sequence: TGTGCCACCAGCCACCGAACAGGGACCGGGGAGCTGTTTTTT. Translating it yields CATSHRTGTGELFF.